Each of the 21 T cell receptor beta chains below was sequenced from the same sample in a study of identical twins. TCRdb passed the 5' RACE reads through MiXCR, listing each CDR3 protein once. The table shows under 400,000 distinct CDR3 sequences, with roughly 9% occurring only once. The sample comprised naive T cells sorted from blood. All receptors derive from a woman aged 45-65 years in good health.

CDR3 in amino acids: CASSEAPRSVVVGGYTF. CDR3 in DNA: TGTGCCAGCAGTGAAGCACCTAGATCGGTGGTTGTGGGTGGCTACACCTTC. The V call is TRBV2, the J call TRBJ1-2; D not certain. There are 17 residues in the CDR3. CDR1 and CDR2 from the germline V gene are SNHLY and FYNNEI. Trimming left V 0 bases short and J 7 bases short, with 21 bases between.

This sequence joins TRBV11-1 and TRBJ2-1, with D possibly being TRBD2 (5 bases). The ends were cut back, 5 bases at V and 9 bases at J, with 14 bases in the middle. CDR1 and CDR2 from the germline V gene are SGHAT and FQDESV (reference sequence). There are 13 residues in the CDR3. CDR3 sequence (DNA): TGTGCCAGCAGCCCCAGAGGGTGGGGTGAGCAGTTCTTC. Its protein is CASSPRGWGEQFF. Full variable domain (missing parts from reference TRBV11-1 and TRBJ2-1): EAEVAQSPRYKITEKSQAVAFWCDPISGHATLYWYRQILGQGPELLVQFQDESVVDDSQLPKDRFSAERLKGVDSTLKIQPAELGDSAMYLCASSPRGWGEQFFGPGTRLTVL.

The sample holds a few counts of this clonotype. The V and J genes are TRBV12-3 or TRBV12-4 and TRBJ2-7; the D is unclear. V lost 3 bases and J 7 bases, leaving 16 bases between the germline ends. The CDR3 is 14 amino acids. For the CDR3, the DNA is TGTGCCAGCAGTTTCGCAGTCGGGCAGAATGAGCAGTACTTC. As protein: CASSFAVGQNEQYF.

This clonotype has only a few counts. CDR3 region: CATMAGTSGNTQYF. The DNA for the CDR3 is TGTGCCACCATGGCCGGGACTAGCGGGAACACCCAGTACTTC. The chain uses TRBV6-6 and TRBJ2-5; 13 bases match TRBD2. V was clipped by 10 bases and J by 8 bases; unmatched bases: 10. CDR1 is MNHNY and CDR2 is SVGAGI in the germline V gene (reference sequence). The CDR3 totals 14 residues.

V gene TRBV29-1 combines with J gene TRBJ2-2, with D hard to call. The CDR3 is 15 residues long. The V and J ends lost 6 bases and 0 bases respectively, with 14 bases between them. Germline assignment: CDR1 SQVTM and CDR2 ANQGSEA. CDR3 region: CSVGFRLANTGELFF. CDR3 DNA sequence: TGCAGCGTCGGGTTCAGACTCGCGAACACCGGGGAGCTGTTTTTT.

This clonotype has only a few counts. The gene calls are TRBV9 and TRBJ2-2, with 8 bases identical to TRBD2. CDR1 and CDR2 from the germline V gene are SGDLS and YYNGEE. J lost 7 bases, V lost 3 bases, and 8 bases had no gene match. The CDR3 contains 15 residues. In nucleotides, the CDR3 is TGTGCCAGCAGCGAGAGCGGGAGTAATGTCGGGGAGCTGTTTTTT. Protein sequence: CASSESGSNVGELFF.

There are a few counts of this clonotype. The J gene is TRBJ2-1, the V gene TRBV4-1; 12 nucleotides line up with TRBD2. The length of the CDR3 is 16 residues. V dropped 7 bases and J dropped 9; count of bases not matched to a gene: 13. Germline CDR1 reads MGHRA; CDR2 reads YSYEKL. The CDR3 DNA sequence: TGCGCCAGCACCTCTCTGACTAGCGGGAGCCGTAGTGAGCAGTTCTTC. It translates to CASTSLTSGSRSEQFF.

This clonotype appeared many times. The chain combines TRBV5-1 with TRBJ2-2; 8 positions agree with TRBD2. V gave up 0 bases and J gave up 3 bases; unmatched junction bases: 1. Per the germline V gene, CDR1 is SGHRS and CDR2 is YFSETQ. The CDR3 is 15 residues long. This CDR3 is CASSLDGRDTGELFF. In nucleotides, the CDR3 is TGCGCCAGCAGCTTGGACGGGAGGGACACCGGGGAGCTGTTTTTT.

This rearrangement joins TRBV11-2 to TRBJ2-7; D unclear. The V gene's germline CDR1 is SGHAT and CDR2 FQNNGV. Between the trimmed V and J ends, which lost 3 bases and 3 bases, there was a span of 27 bases. This CDR3 region has 19 residues. In nucleotides, the CDR3 is TGTGCCAGCAGCTTTTGGGTTGGGCCTGGGCACCAGAACTTCTACGAGCAGTACGTC. It translates to CASSFWVGPGHQNFYEQYV.

Only a few counts were recorded for this clonotype. The J gene is TRBJ1-1, the V gene TRBV30; D is uncertain. CDR1 is GTSNPN, CDR2 SVGIG, per germline (reference sequence). V was clipped by 7 bases and J by 4 bases, with 16 bases between them. The CDR3 spans 13 residues. The CDR3 protein is CAFHHVGITEAFF. The CDR3 DNA reads as TGTGCCTTCCACCACGTGGGTATCACTGAAGCTTTCTTT.

The CDR3 loop is CASSLPRLAGQYEQFF. The CDR3 DNA reads as TGTGCCAGCAGCTTGCCACGACTAGCGGGTCAATATGAGCAGTTCTTC. The chain uses TRBV5-6 and TRBJ2-1; 10 positions match TRBD2. CDR1 and CDR2 (germline): SGHDT, YYEEEE. This CDR3 comprises 16 residues. V was pared by 1 base and J by 8 bases, with 9 bases of the junction left unmatched.

The sample holds a few counts of this clonotype. The CDR3: CASSPTSGRANNEQFF. CDR3 DNA: TGTGCCAGCAGCCCGACTAGCGGGAGGGCCAACAATGAGCAGTTCTTC. V usage is TRBV6-5 and J usage is TRBJ2-1; 14 bases are a match to TRBD2. With 6 bases clipped from V and 5 bases from J, the junction kept 6 bases outside the gene matches. CDR3 length: 16 amino acids. Germline lookup yields CDR1 MNHEY and CDR2 SVGAGI.

This clonotype appeared a few times. The rearrangement links TRBV5-5 to TRBJ2-5; 10 positions agree with TRBD2. The germline V gene encodes CDR1 SGHKS and CDR2 YYEKEE (reference sequence). The V segment lost 4 bases and the J segment 2 bases; nucleotides outside the gene matches: 5. This CDR3 region has 15 residues. CDR3 in DNA: TGTGCCAGCAGCACCCGGACTAGCGGACAAGAGACCCAGTACTTC. It specifies CASSTRTSGQETQYF. Complete variable domain (other parts from reference TRBV5-5 and TRBJ2-5): DAGVTQSPTHLIKTRGQQVTLRCSPISGHKSVSWYQQVLGQGPQFIFQYYEKEERGRGNFPDRFSARQFPNYSSELNVNALLLGDSALYLCASSTRTSGQETQYFGPGTRLLVL.

This clonotype has only a few counts. The gene calls are TRBV5-5 and TRBJ1-5, with 9 bases aligning to TRBD1. Germline V CDR1 and CDR2: SGHKS, YYEKEE (reference sequence). The CDR3 is 19 amino acids. Trimming removed 4 bases from V and 0 bases from J; junction bases left unmatched: 14. This CDR3 reads CASSTKPGQGSYSNQPQHF. CDR3 nucleotide sequence: TGTGCCAGCAGCACTAAGCCGGGACAGGGCTCATATAGCAATCAGCCCCAGCATTTT.

The rearrangement uses TRBV11-3 and TRBJ2-2; 14 bases fit TRBD2. Germline values: CDR1 SGHNT, CDR2 YENEEA. This CDR3 region has 16 residues. Losses at the gene ends were 7 bases for V and 9 bases for J; bases not matched to a gene: 10. CDR3 in DNA: TGTGCCAGCACCCGGACTAGCGGGAGGTTGAGTTGGGAGCTGTTTTTT. Translated, it gives CASTRTSGRLSWELFF.

This clonotype appeared many times. CDR3 in amino acids: CAISPGRDSNQPQHF. Written as DNA, the CDR3 is TGTGCCATCAGTCCCGGGCGGGATAGCAATCAGCCCCAGCATTTT. The rearrangement joins TRBV10-3 to TRBJ1-5; D uncertain. Looked up from germline, CDR1 is ENHRY and CDR2 is SYGVKD. Trimming left V 5 bases short and J 0 bases short, with 11 bases between. CDR3 length: 15 residues.

This clonotype was recorded at least ten times. CDR3 in DNA: TGTGCCAGCAGCTTACCTTCGGGAGCGGGGAGGGAGACCCAGTACTTC. Protein sequence: CASSLPSGAGRETQYF. The J gene is TRBJ2-5, the V gene TRBV11-2; the match to TRBD2 covers 7 bases. After removal of 2 bases from V and 5 bases from J, the junction contained 11 bases not matched to a gene. Germline V gives CDR1 SGHAT, CDR2 FQNNGV. The CDR3 spans 16 residues.

In this sample, this clonotype turned up many times. This sequence joins TRBV18 and TRBJ2-7; 7 positions match TRBD2. The V gene end was trimmed by 3 bases and the J gene end by 1 base; junction bases not matched to a gene: 0. There are 13 residues in the CDR3. Germline values: CDR1 KGHSH, CDR2 LQKENI. As DNA, the CDR3 is TGTGCCAGCTCACCGCGGGGGTCCTACGAGCAGTACGTC. It is translated as CASSPRGSYEQYV.

The genes are TRBV5-5 and TRBJ1-1; TRBD1 might be the D (5 bases). Germline-derived CDR1 and CDR2 are SGHKS and YYEKEE (reference sequence). V was shortened by 4 bases and J by 11 bases, with 18 bases between the two germline ends. The CDR3 is 13 amino acids. The CDR3 DNA reads as TGTGCCAGCAGCCTCAGGGCCCGCGAACAGGCTTTCTTT. Its protein product is CASSLRAREQAFF.

This clonotype has ten or more counts. The chain links TRBV11-2 to TRBJ1-1; D unresolved. CDR1 is SGHAT, CDR2 FQNNGV, per germline. Trimming pared 6 bases from V and 0 bases from J, leaving 14 bases between. The CDR3 covers 15 residues. CDR3 amino acids: CASRRAGSMNTEAFF. The CDR3 bases are TGTGCCAGCAGAAGGGCAGGTAGTATGAACACTGAAGCTTTCTTT.

This rearrangement joins TRBV12-3 or TRBV12-4 to TRBJ2-7; 9 positions agree with TRBD1. The CDR3 is made up of 14 amino acids. V lost 5 bases and J lost 5; bases outside the gene matches: 7. The CDR3 bases are TGTGCCAGCAGTACCGGGACAGGGAAAAACGAGCAGTACTTC. As protein: CASSTGTGKNEQYF.